This TCR beta chain was observed in a study of blood T cells in healthy people across ages. Study-wide context: Template switching recovered approximately one barcoded beta molecule for every two T cells.

Each individual donor underwent a draw of about 9.1 milliliters of peripheral blood. They isolated at least 7 million PBMCs from each sample. Primed by a sample-barcoded 5' primer and a J-beta primer mix, a second PCR proceeded for roughly 7 to 11 cycles. TCRdb processed the 5' RACE reads anew with MiXCR; each CDR3 protein has one entry. Counted here are approximately 600,000 distinct CDR3 sequences, 58% occurring once; the ten biggest clones make up roughly 34%. CDR1 is SNHLY and CDR2 is FYNNEI in the germline V gene. The CDR3 has 17 residues. J lost 2 bases, V lost 6 bases, and 9 bases had no gene match.

This clonotype was sampled from a man aged 60 to 75 in good health. The gene calls are TRBV2 and TRBJ2-5; 13 bases agree with TRBD2. Sequencing used blood. CDR3 residues: CASRVGTSGVSQETQYF. DNA of the CDR3: TGTGCCAGCAGGGTCGGGACTAGCGGGGTCTCACAAGAGACCCAGTACTTC.